This T cell receptor beta chain was found in a study of blood T cell repertoires in COVID-19 (dated by TCRdb to the early 2020s). A note on the overall study: Samples covering the acute and convalescent phases of COVID-19 were provided by collaborators in the United States, Italy and Spain. Where available, HLA class I and class II types were taken from metadata supplied by the sample provider and were not determined by assay-based typing. The sample metadata nearly always contained a de-identified subject ID, COVID-19 status, age in years and sex. The prospective study material was composed of cDNA or gDNA derived from T cells, B-cell-depleted T cells, or PBMCs. The repertoires were released in a freely available public database meant as a resource for research on the immune response to SARS-CoV-2. Samples came from the ongoing ImmuneRACE study (first 160 participants) plus 1,254 subjects from 6 global collaborators. Subjects who had been exposed to COVID-19, were actively infected with it, or had recovered from it provided the deeply sampled blood TCRbeta repertoires that made up the dataset.

TCRbeta CDR3 regions were amplified from genomic DNA using the immunoSEQ Assay, a bias-controlled multiplex PCR. The paper's data handling went like this. Nucleated cell counts per sample were estimated from amplification of reference gene primers within the assay. Sequence reads were collapsed and filtered to measure the absolute abundance of every unique TCRbeta CDR3 rearrangement. Productive Simpson clonality was computed per sample as the square root of Simpson's diversity index over productive rearrangements. The table comes from immuneACCESS by way of TCRdb, which keeps in-frame sequences with V and J called. Part of the clones is missing from these tables; in studies checked, under half for an unresolved V gene and the rest for unknown reasons. Clone size and the V and J calls come from that table; the DNA yielded D and trimming. Recorded for this sample are over 200,000 clones; around 85% of them occurred a single time. Of the sample, 6% to 9.5% is held by the ten largest clones.

The CDR3 runs 15 residues from the cysteine to the phenylalanine. Only CDR3 DNA remains: 45 bases, in frame from the first base. V is pared back by 7 bases and J by 5 bases, with 15 bases lying between the germline termini. CDR1 and CDR2 are read off the germline V gene as SNHLY and FYNNEI. General findings and caveats noted by the study authors: How much clinical and demographic metadata was included differed by source and by participant, and the metadata was provided uncurated.

Each collaborating institution followed its own protocols to collect whole blood in K2EDTA tubes. For TCRbeta analysis, collaborators shipped samples as frozen whole blood, isolated PBMCs, or DNA extracted from either of those sample types. With regard to this clone: What this receptor recognizes is not known. No base qualities exist here, and no much larger clone lies one base off it.

The rearrangement joined TRBV2 to TRBJ1-6; TRBD1 is a weak D gene call, 6 bases matching. The sequencing input was peripheral blood. The TCR was taken from a woman of 80 years or more with acute or convalescent COVID-19. The CDR3 in this case is CASTYTGQNNSPLHF. The base sequence is TGTGCCAGCACCTATACGGGACAAAATAATTCACCCCTCCACTTT.